The 6 T cell receptor beta chains given below trace back to one sample, sequenced in a study of identical twins. Each CDR3 protein gets one entry after TCRdb re-called the 5' RACE reads with MiXCR. The sample carries approximately 890,000 distinct CDR3 sequences, roughly an eighth recorded once. These same data were also listed under a study on yellow fever vaccine responses in identical twins.

The sequenced sample was PBMCs. The receptors derive from a young woman in good health.

The chain combines TRBV4-2 with TRBJ2-1, with D possibly TRBD2 on 6 matching bases. Trimming took off 0 bases at V and 10 bases at J, with 16 bases between the two ends. This CDR3 has 15 amino acids. Germline-derived CDR1 and CDR2 are LGHNA and YNFKEQ. The CDR3 bases are TGTGCCAGCAGCCAAGATTCTGGGGGAGGCCGAGAGCAGTTCTTC. Translation gives CASSQDSGGGREQFF.

The CDR3 nucleotides read TGTGCCAGCAGCTTAGAGAGGACAGGGGCCTATGGCTACACCTTC. This sequence encodes CASSLERTGAYGYTF. The chain carries TRBV7-9 and TRBJ1-2; the match to TRBD1 covers 9 bases. The CDR3 totals 15 residues. Germline V CDR1 and CDR2: SEHNR, FQNEAQ (reference sequence). Trimming cost V 1 base and J 4 bases; bases outside gene matches: 4.

The rearrangement joins TRBV27 to TRBJ2-7; 7 nucleotides agree with TRBD2. The CDR3 has 16 residues. CDR1 and CDR2 from the germline V gene are MNHEY and SMNVEV (reference sequence). The V segment lost 6 bases and the J segment 0 bases; nucleotides outside the gene matches: 11. In nucleotides, the CDR3 is TGTGCCAGCAGCCCCAGCGCGGGGGAGAGCTCCTACGAGCAGTACGTC. Translation: CASSPSAGESSYEQYV.

Of note for this clonotype: One end of the junction does not line up with germline, which may come from a read error. The chain links TRBV12-3 or TRBV12-4 to TRBJ2-7; 7 positions match TRBD2. The CDR3 sequence is 12 residues long. CDR3 sequence (DNA): TGTGCCAGCAGCGGAGTCGGGGGGTCATGTCAGTTC. Amino acid sequence: CASSGVGGSCQF.

This chain uses TRBV11-1 with TRBJ1-5; TRBD1 agrees at 10 bases. CDR1 SGHAT and CDR2 FQDESV come from the germline V gene (reference sequence). CDR3 length: 18 amino acids. With V trimmed by 4 bases and J by 0 bases, 9 bases remained unmatched. CDR3 nucleotides: TGTGCCAGCAGCTCCTCGGAGGGACAGGGGAGTAGCAATCAGCCCCAGCATTTT. Protein: CASSSSEGQGSSNQPQHF.

At least ten counts were recorded for this clonotype. CDR3 bases: TGTGCCACCAACACAGCGGGAACCTCGACAGATACGCAGTATTTT. Translation gives CATNTAGTSTDTQYF. V usage is TRBV24-1 and J usage is TRBJ2-3, with 7 bases lining up with TRBD2. The trim removed 8 bases at V and 3 bases at J, leaving 10 bases unmatched. The CDR3 covers 15 residues. Germline V gives CDR1 KGHDR, CDR2 SFDVKD.